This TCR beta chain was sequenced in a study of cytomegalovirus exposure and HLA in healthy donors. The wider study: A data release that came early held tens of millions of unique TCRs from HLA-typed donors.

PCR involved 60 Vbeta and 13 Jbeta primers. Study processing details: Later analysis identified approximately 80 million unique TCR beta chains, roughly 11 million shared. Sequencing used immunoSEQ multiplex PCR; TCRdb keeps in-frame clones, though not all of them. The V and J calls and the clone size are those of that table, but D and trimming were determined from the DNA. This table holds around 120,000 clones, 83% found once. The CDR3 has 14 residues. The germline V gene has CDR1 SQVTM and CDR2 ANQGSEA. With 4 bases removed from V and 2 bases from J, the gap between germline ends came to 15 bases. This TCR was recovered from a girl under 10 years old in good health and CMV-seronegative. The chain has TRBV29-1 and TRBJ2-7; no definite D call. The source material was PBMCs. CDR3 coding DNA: TGCAGCGTTGCGGTGACTTCAGACGCCTACGAGCAGTACTTC. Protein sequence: CSVAVTSDAYEQYF.